This T cell receptor (beta chain) comes out of a study of T-cell memory formation after mild COVID-19. Study-level background: TCR clusters were mostly confined to one donor each. Whole-study findings and limits: Of the contracting clones, CD4+ ones lay mainly in CM and EM, and CD8+ ones in EMRA. Memory cells collected pre-infection included some clones that later responded, suggesting cross-reactive memory joined.

This clonotype came up a few times. The antigen is not known. Constant-segment primers were used for 5'RACE, and the resulting TCR alpha and TCR beta cDNA libraries carried sample barcodes and UMIs. TCRdb re-called the 5' RACE reads with MiXCR, one entry per CDR3 protein. The table has some 410,000 distinct CDR3 sequences, 20% to 25% seen once. Trimming removed 3 bases at V and 0 bases at J, with 16 bases between. CDR3 size: 17 residues. Germline lookup yields CDR1 ENHRY and CDR2 SYGVKD. The origin of this receptor is an adult woman who had mild COVID-19 (a few samples of this study predate the infection). Cell type and time point are not known. The specimen was PBMCs or a T cell subset sorted from them (not recorded which). This rearrangement joins TRBV10-3 to TRBJ2-3; perhaps TRBD1 as D (6 bases). CDR3 DNA: TGTGCCATCAGTGATGTACAGGGAAAACGGAGCACAGATACGCAGTATTTT. It is translated as CAISDVQGKRSTDTQYF.